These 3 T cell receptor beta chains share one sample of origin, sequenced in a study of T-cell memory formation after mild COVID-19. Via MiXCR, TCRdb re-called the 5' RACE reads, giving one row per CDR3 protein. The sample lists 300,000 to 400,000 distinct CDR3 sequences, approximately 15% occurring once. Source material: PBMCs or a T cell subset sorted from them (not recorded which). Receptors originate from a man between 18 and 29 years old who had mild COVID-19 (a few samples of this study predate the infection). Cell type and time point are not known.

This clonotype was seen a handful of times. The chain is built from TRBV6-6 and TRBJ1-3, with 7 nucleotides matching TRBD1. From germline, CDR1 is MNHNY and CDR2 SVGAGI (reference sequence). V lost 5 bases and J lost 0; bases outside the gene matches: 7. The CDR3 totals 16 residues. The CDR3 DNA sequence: TGTGCCAGCAGTGCCCGGGACAGCCTCTCTGGAAACACCATATATTTT. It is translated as CASSARDSLSGNTIYF.

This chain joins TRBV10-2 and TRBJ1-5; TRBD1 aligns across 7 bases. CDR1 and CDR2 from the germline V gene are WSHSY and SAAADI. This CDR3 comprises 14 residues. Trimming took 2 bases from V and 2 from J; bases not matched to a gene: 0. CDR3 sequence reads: CASSEQGGNQPQHF. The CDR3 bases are TGCGCCAGCAGTGAGCAGGGGGGCAATCAGCCCCAGCATTTT.

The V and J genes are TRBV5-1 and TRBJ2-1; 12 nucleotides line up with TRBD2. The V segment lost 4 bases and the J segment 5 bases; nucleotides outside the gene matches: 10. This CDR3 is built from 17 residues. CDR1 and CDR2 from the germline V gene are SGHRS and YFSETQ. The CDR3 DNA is TGCGCCAGCAGCATAACTAGCGGGGGGCTACGTGACAATGAGCAGTTCTTC. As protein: CASSITSGGLRDNEQFF.